This TCR beta chain was recorded in a study of T cells in women clearing cervical HPV infection. This table comes from immunoSEQ multiplex PCR, and its TCRdb copy is limited to in-frame clones, with some not included. The ten top clones account for approximately 25%, within a sample of approximately 21,000 clones. Whole-study findings and limits: CIN3+ cases had significantly higher TCR repertoire richness than controls, but evenness did not differ. Cases carried less TRBV6-7 than controls: about 0.1% versus 0.15%.

V lost 2 bases and J lost 2; bases outside the gene matches: 12. Germline assignment: CDR1 GTSNPN and CDR2 SVGIG (reference sequence). The CDR3 totals 18 residues. In the case of this clone: The antigen remains unidentified. The read falls 3 residues short of the CDR3 end, and the missing part is taken from the germline J gene.

The sample taken for sequencing was blood buffy coat. V gene TRBV30 combines with J gene TRBJ1-5; 10 bases map to TRBD1. This TCR came from a woman aged 18-69 years with a cervical HPV16 infection that either progressed to CIN3+ or cleared (not recorded which). The CDR3 DNA, read in part, is TGTGCCTGGAGTCTGGGATTATCCGGGACAGGGGGCAATCAGCCC. Its translation is CAWSLGLSGTGGNQP. The full CDR3 protein reads CAWSLGLSGTGGNQPQHF. Complete variable domain (other parts from reference TRBV30 and TRBJ1-5): SQTIHQWPATLVQPVGSPLSLECTVEGTSNPNLYWYRQAAGRGLQLLFYSVGIGQISSEVPQNLSASRPQDRQFILSSKKLLLSDSGFYLCAWSLGLSGTGGNQPQHFGDGTRLSIL.